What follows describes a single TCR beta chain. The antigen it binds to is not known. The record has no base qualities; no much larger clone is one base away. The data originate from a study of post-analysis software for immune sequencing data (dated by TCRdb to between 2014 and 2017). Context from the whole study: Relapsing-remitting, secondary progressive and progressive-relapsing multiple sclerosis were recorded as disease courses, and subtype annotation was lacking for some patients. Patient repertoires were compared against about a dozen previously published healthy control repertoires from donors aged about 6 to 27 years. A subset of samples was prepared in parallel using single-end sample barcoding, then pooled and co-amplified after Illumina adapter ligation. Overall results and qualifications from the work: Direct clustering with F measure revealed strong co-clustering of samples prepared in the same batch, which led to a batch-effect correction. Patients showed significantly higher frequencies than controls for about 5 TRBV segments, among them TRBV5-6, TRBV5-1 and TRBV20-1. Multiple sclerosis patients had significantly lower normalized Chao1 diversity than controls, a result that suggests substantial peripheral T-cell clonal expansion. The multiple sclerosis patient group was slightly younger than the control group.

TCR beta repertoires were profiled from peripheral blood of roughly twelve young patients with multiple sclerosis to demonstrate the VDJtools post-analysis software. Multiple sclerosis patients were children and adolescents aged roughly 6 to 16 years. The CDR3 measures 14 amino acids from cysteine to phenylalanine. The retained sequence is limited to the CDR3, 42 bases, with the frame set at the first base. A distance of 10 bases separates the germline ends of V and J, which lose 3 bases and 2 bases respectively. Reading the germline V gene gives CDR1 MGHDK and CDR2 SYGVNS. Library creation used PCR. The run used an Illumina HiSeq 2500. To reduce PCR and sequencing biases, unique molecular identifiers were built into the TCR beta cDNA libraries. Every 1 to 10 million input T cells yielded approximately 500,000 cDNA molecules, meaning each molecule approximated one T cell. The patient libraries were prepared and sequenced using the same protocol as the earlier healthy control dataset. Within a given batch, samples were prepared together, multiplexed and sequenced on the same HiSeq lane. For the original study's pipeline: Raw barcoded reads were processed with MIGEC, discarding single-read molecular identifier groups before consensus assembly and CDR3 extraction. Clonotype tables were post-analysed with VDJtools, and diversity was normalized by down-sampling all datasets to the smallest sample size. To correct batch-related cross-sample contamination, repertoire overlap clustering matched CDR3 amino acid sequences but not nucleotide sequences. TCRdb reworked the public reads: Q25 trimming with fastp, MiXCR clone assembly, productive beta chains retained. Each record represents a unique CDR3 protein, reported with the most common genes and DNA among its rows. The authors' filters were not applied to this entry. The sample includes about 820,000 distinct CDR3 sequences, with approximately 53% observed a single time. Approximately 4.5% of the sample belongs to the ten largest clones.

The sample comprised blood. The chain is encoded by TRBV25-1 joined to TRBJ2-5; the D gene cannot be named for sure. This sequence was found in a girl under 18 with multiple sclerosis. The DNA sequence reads TGTGCCAGCAGTGATTGGATCCTTCAAGAGACCCAGTACTTC. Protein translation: CASSDWILQETQYF. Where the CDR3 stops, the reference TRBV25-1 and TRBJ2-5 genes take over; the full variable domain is EADIYQTPRYLVIGTGKKITLECSQTMGHDKMYWYQQDPGMELHLIHYSYGVNSTEKGDLSSESTVSRIRTEHFPLTLESARPSHTSQYLCASSDWILQETQYFGPGTRLLVL.